One TCR beta chain is described in this entry. This sample stems from a study of siplizumab effects on memory and regulatory T cells. CDR3 length: 12 residues. Germline V gene sequence: CDR1 SGHNT, CDR2 YYREEE (reference sequence). V was shortened by 1 base and J by 0 bases, with 0 bases between the two germline ends. Sequenced by immunoSEQ multiplex PCR; TCRdb stores in-frame clones only, minus some. The sample shows over 100,000 clones, nearly 95% of them seen only once. The chain carries TRBV5-4 and TRBJ2-3; D is unclear. Sequenced material: Tregs sorted from blood. The TCR comes from a human donor in good health. CDR3 protein: CASSLSTDTQYF. In DNA, the CDR3 is TGTGCCAGCAGCTTGAGCACAGATACGCAGTATTTT.